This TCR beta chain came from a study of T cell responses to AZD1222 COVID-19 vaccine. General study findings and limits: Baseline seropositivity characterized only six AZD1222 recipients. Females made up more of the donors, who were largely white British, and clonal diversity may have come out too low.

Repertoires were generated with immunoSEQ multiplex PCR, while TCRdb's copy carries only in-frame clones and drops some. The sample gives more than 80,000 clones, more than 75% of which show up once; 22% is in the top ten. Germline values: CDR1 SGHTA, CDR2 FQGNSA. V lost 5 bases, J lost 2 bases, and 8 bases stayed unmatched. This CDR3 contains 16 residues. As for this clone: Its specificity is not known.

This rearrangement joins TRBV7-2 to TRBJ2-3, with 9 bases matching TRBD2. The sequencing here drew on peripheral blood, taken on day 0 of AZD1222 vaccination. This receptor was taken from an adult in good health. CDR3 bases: TGTGCCAGCAGCCCCTACGCTAGCGGGGCCACAGATACGCAGTATTTT. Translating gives CASSPYASGATDTQYF.